These T cell receptor beta chains were read from a single sample in a study of T cell responses to AZD1222 COVID-19 vaccine. Using immunoSEQ multiplex PCR, the repertoire was profiled, and TCRdb retains in-frame clones only, with some absent. The sample contains 150,000 or so clones, 89% of which appear only once. The specimen comprised peripheral blood, sampled on day 0 of AZD1222 vaccination. These receptors came from an adult in good health. Each CDR3 is given without its conserved first and last residue. Clone size appears in some rows only: once, few, many, or a class for an expanded clone.

>-|TRBV11-2|12
ASSLWGHGNTIY
>-|TRBV4-3|15
ASSQDNSAYSYNEQF
>medium-sized|TRBV29-1|12
SVETSGRTDTQY
>-|TRBV10-2|15
ASSLSPGTGARETQY
>-|TRBV4-3|11
ASSGRKSGEQY
>-|TRBV5-1|11
ASSPGTAYGYT
>-|TRBV18|16
ASSKTSGGTANTGELF
>-|TRBV18|11
ASSRDYLQPQH
>many|TRBV11-2|10
ASSLAEGVSF
>-|TRBV4-3|16
ASSQGVWGAISGNTIY
>-|TRBV5-6|11
ASSLAWGRGAF
>-|TRBV30|14
AWKGGAGITNTEAF
>-|TRBV7-2|12
ASSLDTGNYGYT
>-|TRBV9|11
ASSVGGSQPQH
>-|TRBV6-5|12
ASRPRRNPGELF
>-|TRBV29-1|16
SVEEPRVDRANSYEQY
>-|TRBV10-3|11
AISSGQDNEQY
>-|TRBV30|13
AWTPQVISGNTIY
>-|TRBV28|11
ASRFRDTYGYT
>many|TRBV2|11
ASKQEFNEKLF
>-|TRBV7-9|14
ASSPGQGVNTGELF
>once|TRBV13|16
ASSERVGKLSGANVLT
>-|TRBV5-6|10
ATRGRDYGYT
>-|TRBV2|12
ASSEQGGSMGAF
>-|TRBV19|14
ASSIAKGWSTDTQY
>-|TRBV19|9
ASGVSYEQY
>-|TRBV7-3|13
ASSTEGQDNSPLH
>once|TRBV6-5|13
ASIDLRHARDTQY
>-|TRBV5-3|12
ARSFTQGDSPLH
>-|TRBV29-1|13
SVRGGPGSYNEQF
>-|TRBV28|15
ASSLGTSGIRDNEQF
>-|TRBV29-1|11
SVYGGTKNIQY
>-|TRBV18|12
ASSLSDRDQPQH
>-|TRBV19|15
ASSTPRASGGDNEQF
>-|TRBV7-9|11
ASGTGVNQPQH
>-|TRBV6-1|14
ASSVDVGDSNQPQH
>-|TRBV7-9|10
ASGGSNQPQH
>few|TRBV6-6|13
ASSSHMGSTDTQY
>-|TRBV4-1|14
ASSHTFLGENQPQH
>-|TRBV29-1|15
RTRRWGTCSYNSPLH
>-|TRBV7-9|12
ASSPSGGGGRWV
>-|TRBV27|15
ASSFRVQAPGDTEAF
>-|TRBV6-6|14
ASRRGGQGKLNEQF
>-|TRBV25-1|10
ASADSNEKLF
>-|TRBV19|12
ASSKMTGPYEQY
>-|TRBV10-1|16
ASSRRNLDRGRTDTQY
>-|TRBV9|13
ASSALAAAYNEQF
>-|TRBV7-3|14
ASSSGLRDSNSPLH
>-|TRBV6-5|12
ASSRGYGGNTIY
>-|TRBV12-5|13
ASGSGQGARDEQF